Each of the 24 T cell receptor beta chains below was sequenced from the same sample in a study of response to subunit inactivated influenza vaccine. TCRdb independently ran MiXCR on the RT-PCR reads; one entry per CDR3 protein. The repertoire holds some 160,000 distinct CDR3 sequences, with about 11% as singletons. The sample here was non-naive T cells sorted from PBMCs, taken about 40 days after vaccination. The source of these receptors is a man aged 45-65 years who received an inactivated influenza vaccine.

This clonotype was recorded a few times. The junction does not match germline at one end; this may be a read error. The chain recombines TRBV7-7 with TRBJ2-3, with 9 nucleotides matching TRBD2. The germline CDR1 and CDR2 sequences are SSHAT and FNYEAQ (reference sequence). The CDR3 loop spans 15 amino acids. CDR3 coding DNA: TGTGCTAGCAGCTTAGCGGGGGACATCACAGATACGCAGTATTTT. Translated: CASSLAGDITDTQYF.

This clonotype was observed many times. This chain links TRBV5-1 with TRBJ2-5, with D uncertain. The CDR3 length is 13 residues. CDR1 and CDR2 from the germline V gene are SGHRS and YFSETQ. The V end lost 4 bases, the J end lost 9 bases, and 16 bases lay between the germline ends. The CDR3 DNA reads as TGCGCCAGCAGCATGGACCCTACCCGGGCCCAGTACTTC. It yields the protein CASSMDPTRAQYF.

This clonotype has just a few counts. The chain couples TRBV4-3 to TRBJ1-5, with D perhaps TRBD1 (5 bases). The CDR3 consists of 15 residues. Trimming removed 0 bases from V and 6 bases from J, with 12 bases in between. Germline V gives CDR1 LGHNA, CDR2 YSLEER. The CDR3 DNA is TGCGCCAGCAGCCAAGATTGGGGGTCGGCTCAGCCCCAGCATTTT. Translated: CASSQDWGSAQPQHF.

This clonotype has ten or more counts. This chain connects TRBV19 to TRBJ2-1; maybe TRBD1 (6 bases). The CDR3 spans 12 residues. Per germline, CDR1 LNHDA and CDR2 SQIVND (reference sequence). V was trimmed by 6 bases and J by 10 bases, leaving 13 bases between them. The CDR3 DNA is TGTGCCAGTAGCATCACAACAGGGGAGCAGTTCTTC. Translating gives CASSITTGEQFF.

This clonotype has more than one count but fewer than ten. This chain uses TRBV7-9 with TRBJ1-3, with D perhaps TRBD1 (6 bases). This CDR3 comprises 15 residues. Between the trimmed V and J ends, which lost 6 bases and 2 bases, there was a span of 14 bases. Germline V gene lookup returns CDR1 SEHNR and CDR2 FQNEAQ (reference sequence). The CDR3 coding sequence is TGTGCCAGCAGACTAGGGGGAGGGGCTGGAAACACCATATATTTT. This encodes CASRLGGGAGNTIYF.

This clonotype was observed a few times. The V and J genes are TRBV6-5 and TRBJ2-7, with TRBD2 matching 8 bases. The germline gives CDR1 MNHEY, CDR2 SVGAGI. V was pared by 2 bases and J by 0 bases, with 3 bases of the junction left unmatched. The CDR3 consists of 15 residues. CDR3 amino acids: CASSYTSGSSYEQYF. CDR3 coding DNA: TGTGCCAGCAGTTACACGAGCGGGAGCTCCTACGAGCAGTACTTC.

The J gene is TRBJ2-7, the V gene TRBV28; D ambiguous. The CDR3 totals 13 residues. V shed 7 bases and J shed 6 bases, with 16 bases lying between them. Germline CDR1 MDHEN, CDR2 SYDVKM. CDR3 nucleotide sequence: TGTGCCAGCACAGGAACTCCGATCATCGAGCAGTACTTC. Translation: CASTGTPIIEQYF.

The CDR3 nucleotides are TGTGCCAGCAGTGTGACCCCGTACTACGAGCAGTACTTC. Encoded protein: CASSVTPYYEQYF. The chain has TRBV2 and TRBJ2-7; D is uncertain. Looked up from germline, CDR1 is SNHLY and CDR2 is FYNNEI. V was shortened by 4 bases and J by 3 bases, with 10 bases between the two germline ends. The CDR3 loop spans 13 amino acids.

This chain uses TRBV24-1 with TRBJ2-1; 7 bases line up with TRBD1. The CDR3 has 13 amino acids. The V and J ends lost 4 bases and 9 bases, in that order; junction bases with no gene match: 5. CDR1 and CDR2 from the germline V gene are KGHDR and SFDVKD. The CDR3 spells CATSETDRAEQFF. The CDR3 DNA reads TGTGCCACCAGTGAAACCGACAGGGCTGAGCAGTTCTTC.

This clonotype came up a few times. The chain carries TRBV5-1 and TRBJ2-2; 7 nucleotides agree with TRBD1. Germline CDR1 reads SGHRS; CDR2 reads YFSETQ. The V and J ends lost 6 bases and 5 bases, in that order; junction bases with no gene match: 10. The CDR3 is made up of 15 amino acids. CDR3 coding DNA: TGCGCCAGCAACCGGGACAGTACCTGGACCGGGGAGCTGTTTTTT. Protein sequence: CASNRDSTWTGELFF.

The chain is built from TRBV24-1 and TRBJ2-2, with no clear D. Looked up from germline, CDR1 is KGHDR and CDR2 is SFDVKD. V lost 5 bases and J 5 bases, leaving 11 bases between the germline ends. The CDR3 is made up of 14 amino acids. CDR3 amino acids: CATSGRVLTGELFF. In DNA form, the CDR3 reads TGTGCCACCAGTGGAAGAGTCCTGACCGGGGAGCTGTTTTTT.

This clonotype was counted a few times. J is TRBJ1-1 and V is TRBV27; 10 bases align to TRBD1. Germline assignment: CDR1 MNHEY and CDR2 SMNVEV (reference sequence). CDR3 length equals 15 residues. The V and J ends lost 7 bases and 1 base, in that order; junction bases with no gene match: 6. This CDR3 is CASKGQGMENTEAFF. The CDR3 DNA sequence: TGTGCCAGCAAGGGACAGGGGATGGAGAACACTGAAGCTTTCTTT.

At least ten counts were recorded for this clonotype. The chain is built from TRBV6-2 or TRBV6-3 and TRBJ2-1; no reliable D call. The CDR3 totals 16 residues. The V end lost 5 bases, the J end lost 3 bases, and 17 bases lay between the germline ends. Germline values: CDR1 MNHEY, CDR2 SVGEGT. The CDR3 spells CASSTTQWGGYNEQFF. The CDR3 DNA reads as TGTGCCAGCAGTACTACACAGTGGGGTGGCTACAATGAGCAGTTCTTC.

This clonotype showed up many times. The chain is built from TRBV15 and TRBJ1-1; the match to TRBD1 covers 7 bases. With V trimmed by 4 bases and J by 3 bases, 11 bases remained unmatched. From germline, CDR1 is LNHNV and CDR2 YYDKDF (reference sequence). This CDR3 is 16 amino acids long. The chain's CDR3 is CATSKSPGGWDTEAFF. The CDR3 nucleotides read TGTGCCACCAGCAAGAGCCCAGGGGGATGGGACACTGAAGCTTTCTTT.

This clonotype was counted many times. The chain has TRBV12-3 or TRBV12-4 and TRBJ1-5, with TRBD1 as a possible D gene (6 bases). Trimming removed 4 bases at V and 7 bases at J, with 11 bases between. The CDR3 has 13 amino acids. The CDR3 spells CASSSNREQPQHF. DNA for the CDR3: TGTGCCAGCAGTTCCAACAGGGAACAGCCCCAGCATTTT.

This chain connects TRBV6-1 to TRBJ2-2, with 9 bases aligning to TRBD1. With V trimmed by 5 bases and J by 5 bases, 6 bases remained unmatched. CDR1 is MNHNS, CDR2 SASEGT, per germline. This CDR3 region has 15 residues. The CDR3 reads CASSTDRGTTGELFF. The CDR3 DNA reads TGTGCCAGCAGTACGGACAGGGGTACGACCGGGGAGCTGTTTTTT.

This clonotype has just a few counts. The rearrangement uses TRBV5-1 and TRBJ2-7; 8 nucleotides line up with TRBD2. J lost 2 bases, V lost 0 bases, and 7 bases had no gene match. The CDR3 is 16 residues long. The germline CDR1 and CDR2 sequences are SGHRS and YFSETQ. CDR3 sequence (DNA): TGCGCCAGCAGCTTGGGGACTAGCTGGACCGCCTACGAGCAGTACTTC. Translated, it gives CASSLGTSWTAYEQYF.

DNA for the CDR3: TGTGCCAGCATACGTCCAGGACAGCGCTCTGGGGCCAACGTCCTGACTTTC. Residues: CASIRPGQRSGANVLTF. The chain has TRBV6-2 or TRBV6-3 and TRBJ2-6, with a possible D match to TRBD1 (6 bases). V was trimmed by 7 bases and J by 0 bases, leaving 16 bases between them. Germline V gene lookup returns CDR1 MNHEY and CDR2 SVGEGT. The length of the CDR3 is 17 residues.

This clonotype was picked up a small number of times. The chain is built from TRBV7-2 and TRBJ2-5; D may be TRBD2 (5 bases). Germline assignment: CDR1 SGHTA and CDR2 FQGNSA. This CDR3 spans 13 amino acids. Trimming took 2 bases from V and 2 from J, leaving 6 bases between them. CDR3 sequence: CASSLWEQETQYF. Written as DNA, the CDR3 is TGTGCCAGCAGCTTATGGGAGCAAGAGACCCAGTACTTC.

This clonotype showed up just a few times. This chain joins TRBV5-1 and TRBJ2-3; 7 bases fit TRBD2. Germline loops: CDR1 SGHRS, CDR2 YFSETQ. Trimming cost V 3 bases and J 2 bases; bases outside gene matches: 9. The CDR3 contains 16 residues. The CDR3 DNA reads as TGCGCCAGCAGCTCTGGGACTAATTATAACACAGATACGCAGTATTTT. Protein sequence: CASSSGTNYNTDTQYF.

This clonotype was found a few times. V usage is TRBV29-1 and J usage is TRBJ2-3; 7 nucleotides match TRBD1. From germline, CDR1 is SQVTM and CDR2 ANQGSEA. The V segment lost 5 bases and the J segment 3 bases; nucleotides outside the gene matches: 2. CDR3 length: 12 residues. CDR3 sequence: CSVKQGTDTQYF. CDR3 bases: TGCAGCGTTAAACAGGGGACAGATACGCAGTATTTT.

This clonotype was seen more than once but under ten times. V usage is TRBV12-3 or TRBV12-4 and J usage is TRBJ2-2; D not resolved. This CDR3 contains 13 residues. Trimming left V 1 base short and J 8 bases short, with 8 bases between. This CDR3 is CASSLEGWGELFF. For the CDR3, the DNA is TGTGCCAGCAGTTTAGAGGGTTGGGGGGAGCTGTTTTTT.

This clonotype was detected many times. The rearrangement joins TRBV7-7 to TRBJ2-2, with 8 bases that match TRBD1. Per the germline V gene, CDR1 is SSHAT and CDR2 is FNYEAQ (reference sequence). The V segment lost 0 bases and the J segment 6 bases; nucleotides outside the gene matches: 6. This CDR3 contains 16 residues. The CDR3 is CASSLASGGAPGELFF. Here the CDR3 DNA reads TGTGCCAGCAGCTTAGCGTCAGGGGGCGCCCCCGGGGAGCTGTTTTTT.

This clonotype appeared many times. The genes are TRBV24-1 and TRBJ1-3; D not certain. V was cut by 9 bases and J by 0 bases, with 5 bases left in between. The CDR3 has 12 residues. Germline CDR1 KGHDR, CDR2 SFDVKD. Here the CDR3 reads CATRDSGNTIYF. CDR3 bases: TGTGCCACCCGGGACTCTGGAAACACCATATATTTT.